This T cell receptor (beta chain) was retrieved from a study of T cell responses to AZD1222 COVID-19 vaccine. Overall study findings and caveats: It was only a handful of AZD1222 recipients who were seropositive at baseline. No repertoire was sampled before or during the peak T cell response, only after it. Spike-wide coverage was observed for vaccine-associated CD4 TCRs, with dominant responses at 160-218 and 743-854. Two AZD1222 doses significantly raised spike-specific TCR breadth and depth over controls.

TCRdb's copy holds only in-frame clones and misses some; the assay was immunoSEQ multiplex PCR. Found here are approximately 160,000 clones, approximately 90% of them singletons; the top ten hold under 2.5%. Germline assignment: CDR1 SNHLY and CDR2 FYNNEI. With V trimmed by 7 bases and J by 2 bases, 4 bases remained unmatched. This CDR3 comprises 13 residues. Details on this clone: Its antigen is unidentified.

This TCR derives from an adult in good health. Material: peripheral blood, obtained on day 0 of AZD1222 vaccination. This chain uses TRBV2 with TRBJ2-7, with TRBD2 identical over 8 bases. CDR3 coding DNA: TGTGCCAGCACAAGCGGGAGCCCCTACGAGCAGTACTTC. Amino acids: CASTSGSPYEQYF. The full variable domain, with the rest looked up from reference TRBV2 and TRBJ2-7, is EPEVTQTPSHQVTQMGQEVILRCVPISNHLYFYWYRQILGQKVEFLVSFYNNEISEKSEIFDDQFSVERPDGSNFTLKIRSTKLEDSAMYFCASTSGSPYEQYFGPGTRLTVT.